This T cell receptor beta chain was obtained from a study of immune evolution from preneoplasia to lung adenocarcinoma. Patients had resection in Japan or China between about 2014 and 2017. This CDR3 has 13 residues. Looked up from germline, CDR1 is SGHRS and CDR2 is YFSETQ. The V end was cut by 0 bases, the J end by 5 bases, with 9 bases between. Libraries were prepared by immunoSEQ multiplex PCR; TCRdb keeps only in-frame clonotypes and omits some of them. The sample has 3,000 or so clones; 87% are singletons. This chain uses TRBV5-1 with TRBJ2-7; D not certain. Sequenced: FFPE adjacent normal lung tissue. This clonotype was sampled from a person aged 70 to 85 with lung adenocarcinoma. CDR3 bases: TGCGCCAGCAGCTTGGCGTTGGCGAACGAGCAGTACTTC. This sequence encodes CASSLALANEQYF.